Detailed here is one T cell receptor (beta chain). The antigen is undetermined. The protocol was immunoSEQ multiplex PCR, while the TCRdb copy is restricted to in-frame clones and leaves out a portion. The table lists tens of thousands of clones, 65% to 90% of them singletons. This sample was taken from a study of OX40 agonist ivuxolimab in advanced cancers. Study as a whole: Hepatocellular carcinoma, melanoma, renal cell or head and neck cancer was diagnosed in the dose-escalation patients. Notes on the study in general: Partial responders at 0.1-3.0 mg/kg showed near-lowest clonal expansion.

Germline assignment: CDR1 SGDLS and CDR2 YYNGEE. V dropped 0 bases and J dropped 7 bases, with 11 bases sitting between them. The CDR3 spans 13 residues. The receptor was isolated from an adult with an advanced solid tumor such as melanoma, head and neck, liver or kidney cancer. This sample comprised CD4+ or CD8+ T cells sorted from blood, obtained in a trial of the OX40 agonist ivuxolimab. The chain combines TRBV9 with TRBJ2-7; TRBD2 is a possible D gene (6 bases). The CDR3 bases are TGTGCCAGCAGCGTAGGGGGGGTAGGAGAGCAGTACTTC. Encoded protein: CASSVGGVGEQYF.